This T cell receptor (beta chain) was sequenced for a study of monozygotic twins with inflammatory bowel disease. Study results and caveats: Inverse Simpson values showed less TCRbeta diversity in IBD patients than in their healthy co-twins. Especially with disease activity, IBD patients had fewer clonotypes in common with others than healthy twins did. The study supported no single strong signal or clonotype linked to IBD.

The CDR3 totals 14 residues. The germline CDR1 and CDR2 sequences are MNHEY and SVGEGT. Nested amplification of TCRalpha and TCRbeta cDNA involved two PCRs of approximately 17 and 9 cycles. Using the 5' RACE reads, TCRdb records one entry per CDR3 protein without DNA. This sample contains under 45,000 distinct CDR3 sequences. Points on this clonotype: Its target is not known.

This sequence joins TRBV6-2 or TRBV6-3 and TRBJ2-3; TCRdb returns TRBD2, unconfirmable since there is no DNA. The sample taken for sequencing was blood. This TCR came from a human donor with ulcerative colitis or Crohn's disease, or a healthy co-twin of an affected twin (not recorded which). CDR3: CASSYSPLLNTQYF.